What follows are 20 T cell receptor beta chains derived from one specimen sequenced in a study of T cells in tuberculosis. Profiled with immunoSEQ multiplex PCR; TCRdb holds only in-frame clones, not every one. The table includes 20,000 to 25,000 clones, roughly 95% detected once. Sequenced sample: PBMCs. All receptors derive from a donor aged 10 to 29 with latent tuberculosis or without tuberculosis infection.

The gene calls are TRBV5-1 and TRBJ1-1, with D possibly matching TRBD1 (6 bases). Germline CDR1 is SGHRS and CDR2 is YFSETQ. V was cut by 9 bases and J by 2 bases, with 11 bases left in between. This CDR3 spans 12 amino acids. Here the CDR3 DNA reads TGCGCCACCTCGACAGGCAACACTGAAGCTTTCTTT. This encodes CATSTGNTEAFF. Full variable domain (remainder filled in from reference TRBV5-1 and TRBJ1-1): KAGVTQTPRYLIKTRGQQVTLSCSPISGHRSVSWYQQTPGQGLQFLFEYFSETQRNKGNFPGRFSGRQFSNSRSEMNVSTLELGDSALYLCATSTGNTEAFFGQGTRLTVV.

The genes are TRBV5-6 and TRBJ2-6, with D perhaps TRBD1 (5 bases). V lost 4 bases and J 0 bases, leaving 17 bases between the germline ends. The CDR3 consists of 18 residues. Germline CDR1 SGHDT, CDR2 YYEEEE. CDR3 residues: CASSPPAGRSSGANVLTF. The CDR3 DNA sequence: TGTGCCAGCAGCCCACCGGCAGGGCGAAGCTCTGGGGCCAACGTCCTGACTTTC. The full variable domain, rest sourced from reference TRBV5-6 and TRBJ2-6, is DAGVTQSPTHLIKTRGQQVTLRCSPKSGHDTVSWYQQALGQGPQFIFQYYEEEERQRGNFPDRFSGHQFPNYSSELNVNALLLGDSALYLCASSPPAGRSSGANVLTFGAGSRLTVL.

The genes are TRBV9 and TRBJ2-3; D gene uncertain. The CDR3 has 15 amino acids. V was clipped by 0 bases and J by 7 bases, with 15 bases between them. In germline, CDR1 is SGDLS, CDR2 YYNGEE. The CDR3 protein is CASSVAALDLNTQYF. CDR3 sequence (DNA): TGTGCCAGCAGCGTAGCTGCCCTAGACCTTAATACGCAGTATTTT.

The chain carries TRBV2 and TRBJ1-5, with D possibly matching TRBD1 (6 bases). CDR1 and CDR2 from the germline V gene are SNHLY and FYNNEI. V dropped 9 bases and J dropped 3 bases, with 15 bases sitting between them. This CDR3 spans 14 amino acids. The CDR3 protein is CASTRQVDNQPQHF. Written as DNA, the CDR3 is TGTGCCAGTACTAGACAGGTAGACAATCAGCCCCAGCATTTT. Together with reference TRBV2 and TRBJ1-5, the CDR3 gives the full variable domain: EPEVTQTPSHQVTQMGQEVILRCVPISNHLYFYWYRQILGQKVEFLVSFYNNEISEKSEIFDDQFSVERPDGSNFTLKIRSTKLEDSAMYFCASTRQVDNQPQHFGDGTRLSIL.

The genes are TRBV7-3 and TRBJ1-2, with TRBD1 identical over 7 bases. CDR3 length equals 15 residues. V shed 5 bases, J shed 5 bases, and the junction held 11 bases outside the gene matches. Looked up from germline, CDR1 is SGHTA and CDR2 is FQGTGA. The CDR3 protein is CASSPLPGQTYGYTF. CDR3 in DNA: TGTGCCAGCAGCCCGTTACCGGGACAGACTTATGGCTACACCTTC.

J is TRBJ1-2 and V is TRBV10-2; no clear D gene. Trimming left V 4 bases short and J 6 bases short, with 12 bases between. Germline CDR1 is WSHSY and CDR2 is SAAADI. This CDR3 spans 13 amino acids. CDR3 sequence reads: CASSAEARDGYTF. CDR3 nucleotides: TGCGCCAGCAGTGCCGAGGCGCGGGATGGCTACACCTTC.

J is TRBJ1-1 and V is TRBV2, with D perhaps matching TRBD1 (6 bases). Trimming cost V 4 bases and J 5 bases, with 11 bases left between them. This CDR3 contains 13 residues. Germline CDR1 reads SNHLY; CDR2 reads FYNNEI. CDR3 in amino acids: CASSGVTGTEAFF. The CDR3 nucleotides read TGTGCCAGCAGTGGGGTCACAGGGACTGAAGCTTTCTTT.

This chain uses TRBV25-1 with TRBJ1-2; D perhaps matches TRBD1 (5 bases). The germline V and J ends were trimmed by 2 bases and 5 bases, with 15 bases remaining between them. Looked up from germline, CDR1 is MGHDK and CDR2 is SYGVNS. The CDR3 is 15 amino acids. The CDR3 nucleotides are TGTGCCAGCAGTGAACCCAGGGCCGGGGGGTATGGCTACACCTTC. This sequence encodes CASSEPRAGGYGYTF.

CDR3 in amino acids: CAWGTGGSEKLFF. DNA of the CDR3: TGTGCCTGGGGGACAGGGGGTAGTGAAAAACTGTTTTTT. V and J are TRBV30 and TRBJ1-4, with 11 bases that match TRBD1. Trimming at V came to 5 bases and at J to 7 bases, leaving 3 bases not matched to a gene. This CDR3 is 13 amino acids long. Germline V gene sequence: CDR1 GTSNPN, CDR2 SVGIG (reference sequence).

The CDR3 DNA follows: TGTGCCAGCAGTTACTCGCAGAGCAGCGCCTACGAGCAGTACGTC. It specifies CASSYSQSSAYEQYV. This chain connects TRBV6-5 to TRBJ2-7; D not certain. Trimming removed 0 bases from V and 2 bases from J, with 11 bases in between. The CDR3 sequence is 15 residues long. The V gene's germline CDR1 is MNHEY and CDR2 SVGAGI.

V and J are TRBV5-6 and TRBJ2-5; D perhaps matches TRBD2 (6 bases). CDR1 and CDR2 from the germline V gene are SGHDT and YYEEEE. This CDR3 is built from 16 residues. Trimming removed 4 bases at V and 3 bases at J, with 19 bases between. This CDR3 reads CASSRLDRDLKETQYF. The CDR3, as DNA: TGTGCCAGCAGCAGGTTGGACCGGGACTTAAAAGAGACCCAGTACTTC.

The genes are TRBV15 and TRBJ2-1, with 7 bases that match TRBD2. Per the germline V gene, CDR1 is LNHNV and CDR2 is YYDKDF (reference sequence). J gave up 0 bases and V 5 bases, and 4 bases lay outside the gene matches. The CDR3 runs 15 residues. CDR3 region: CATSASGSSYNEQFF. For the CDR3, the DNA is TGTGCCACCAGCGCTAGCGGTAGCTCCTACAATGAGCAGTTCTTC.

The chain combines TRBV27 with TRBJ1-4; the D gene is possibly TRBD1 (6 bases). Trimming took 2 bases from V and 5 from J, leaving 9 bases between them. CDR1 is MNHEY and CDR2 is SMNVEV in the germline V gene (reference sequence). The CDR3 has 14 amino acids. The CDR3 bases are TGTGCCAGCAGTTTAGGCCAGGGGAATGAAAAACTGTTTTTT. This sequence encodes CASSLGQGNEKLFF. Looking up the rest from reference TRBV27 and TRBJ1-4 gives the full variable domain: EAQVTQNPRYLITVTGKKLTVTCSQNMNHEYMSWYRQDPGLGLRQIYYSMNVEVTDKGDVPEGYKVSRKEKRNFPLILESPSPNQTSLYFCASSLGQGNEKLFFGSGTQLSVL.

The rearrangement joins TRBV11-2 to TRBJ1-2; TRBD1 agrees at 9 bases. The CDR3 spans 13 residues. From germline, CDR1 is SGHAT and CDR2 FQNNGV. Unmatched junction bases numbered 0, after V lost 3 bases and J lost 4 bases. CDR3 in amino acids: CASSLTGGYGYTF. CDR3 nucleotides: TGTGCCAGCAGCTTGACAGGGGGCTATGGCTACACCTTC.

The V call is TRBV19, the J call TRBJ1-1; TRBD1 matches 9 bases. J gave up 3 bases and V 7 bases, and 12 bases lay outside the gene matches. This CDR3 comprises 16 residues. Germline CDR1 and CDR2: LNHDA and SQIVND (reference sequence). The CDR3 bases are TGTGCCAGTAAGTCCGGGACAGGGTCGCCGTACACTGAAGCTTTCTTT. Its protein is CASKSGTGSPYTEAFF. Drawing the rest from reference TRBV19 and TRBJ1-1, the complete variable domain is DGGITQSPKYLFRKEGQNVTLSCEQNLNHDAMYWYRQDPGQGLRLIYYSQIVNDFQKGDIAEGYSVSREKKESFPLTVTSAQKNPTAFYLCASKSGTGSPYTEAFFGQGTRLTVV.

The rearrangement joins TRBV11-3 to TRBJ2-5; D remains unclear. The CDR3 is 12 residues long. V lost 1 base, J lost 3 bases, and 3 bases lay in between. Germline CDR1 reads SGHNT; CDR2 reads YENEEA. CDR3 sequence reads: CASSLGEETQYF. CDR3 DNA sequence: TGTGCCAGCAGCTTAGGAGAAGAGACCCAGTACTTC.

This rearrangement joins TRBV6-5 to TRBJ1-1; D is unresolved. With 7 bases removed from V and 1 base from J, the gap between germline ends came to 10 bases. CDR1 is MNHEY and CDR2 is SVGAGI in the germline V gene. The CDR3 is made up of 13 amino acids. The CDR3 loop reads CASIFPGNTEAFF. CDR3 nucleotide sequence: TGTGCCAGCATTTTTCCAGGGAACACTGAAGCTTTCTTT.

The gene calls are TRBV7-9 and TRBJ1-2, with 7 bases aligning to TRBD1. CDR1 and CDR2 (germline): SEHNR, FQNEAQ (reference sequence). The length of the CDR3 is 17 residues. Trimming cost V 2 bases and J 4 bases; bases outside gene matches: 13. The CDR3 sequence: CASSLPQGLTGGYGYTF. Here the CDR3 DNA reads TGTGCCAGCAGCTTACCACAGGGGCTTACTGGGGGCTATGGCTACACCTTC.

The V call is TRBV19, the J call TRBJ1-1; perhaps TRBD1 as D (5 bases). Germline CDR1 reads LNHDA; CDR2 reads SQIVND (reference sequence). The CDR3 loop spans 11 amino acids. Trimming shortened V by 3 bases and J by 8 bases, and 7 bases separated the two germline ends. This CDR3 reads CASSIGHEAFF. DNA of the CDR3: TGTGCCAGTAGTATTGGACACGAAGCTTTCTTT.

This clone is a singleton in its sample. The rearrangement links TRBV7-8 to TRBJ2-5; 8 bases match TRBD1. The germline gives CDR1 SGHVS, CDR2 FQNEAQ. CDR3 length: 16 residues. The J segment lost 2 bases and the V segment lost 6 bases, leaving 11 bases of the junction unmatched. CDR3 region: CASRQDRVERQETQYF. The CDR3 DNA reads TGTGCCAGCAGACAGGACAGGGTCGAAAGGCAAGAGACCCAGTACTTC.